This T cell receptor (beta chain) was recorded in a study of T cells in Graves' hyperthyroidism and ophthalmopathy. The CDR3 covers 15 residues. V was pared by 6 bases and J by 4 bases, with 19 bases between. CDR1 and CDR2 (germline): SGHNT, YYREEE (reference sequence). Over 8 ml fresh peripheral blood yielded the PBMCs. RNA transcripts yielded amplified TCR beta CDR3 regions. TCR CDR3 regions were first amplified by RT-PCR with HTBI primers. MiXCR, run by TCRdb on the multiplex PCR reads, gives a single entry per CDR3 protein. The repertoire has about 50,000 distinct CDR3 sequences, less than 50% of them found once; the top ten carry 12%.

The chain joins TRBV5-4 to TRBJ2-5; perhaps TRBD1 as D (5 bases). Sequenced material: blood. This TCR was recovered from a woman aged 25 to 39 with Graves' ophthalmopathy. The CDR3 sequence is CASKGSAPLRETQYF. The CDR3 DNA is TGTGCCAGCAAGGGGTCCGCACCTTTGAGAGAGACCCAGTACTTC.